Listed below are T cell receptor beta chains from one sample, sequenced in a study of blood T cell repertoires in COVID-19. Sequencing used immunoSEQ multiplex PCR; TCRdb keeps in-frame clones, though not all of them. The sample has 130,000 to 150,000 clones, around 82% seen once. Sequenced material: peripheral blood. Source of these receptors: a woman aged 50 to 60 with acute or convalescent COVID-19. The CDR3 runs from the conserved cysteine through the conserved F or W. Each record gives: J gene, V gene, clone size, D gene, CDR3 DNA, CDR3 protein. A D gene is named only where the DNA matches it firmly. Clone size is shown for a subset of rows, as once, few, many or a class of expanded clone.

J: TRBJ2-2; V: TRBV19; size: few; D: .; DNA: TGTGCCAGTAGTATTAAGCTTCGAGGCGGGGAGCTGTTTTTT; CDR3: CASSIKLRGGELFF
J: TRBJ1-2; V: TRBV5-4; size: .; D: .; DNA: TGTGCCAGCAGCTTGGGCGAATCTAACTATGGCTACACCTTC; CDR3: CASSLGESNYGYTF
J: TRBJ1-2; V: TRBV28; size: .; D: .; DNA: TGTGCCACCCCGCCCGATTCGGGCTATGGCTACACCTTC; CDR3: CATPPDSGYGYTF
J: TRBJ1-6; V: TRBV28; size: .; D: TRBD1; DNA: TGTGCCAGCAGGGGACAGTTTTCGAGCTCCTATAATTCACCCCTCCACTTT; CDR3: CASRGQFSSSYNSPLHF
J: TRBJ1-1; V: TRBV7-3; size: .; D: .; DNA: TGTGCCAGCAGCTTAGCAAGTGGTCGGGGGACTGAAGCTTTCTTT; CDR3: CASSLASGRGTEAFF
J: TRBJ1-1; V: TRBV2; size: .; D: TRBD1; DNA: TGTGCCAGCAGACCCGGAGGGGGCAGTGAAGCTTTCTTT; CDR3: CASRPGGGSEAFF
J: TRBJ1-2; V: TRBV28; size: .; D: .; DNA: TGTGCCAGTTCCCTGGGGTCCTTCACATCGGGAGGCTACACCTTC; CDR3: CASSLGSFTSGGYTF
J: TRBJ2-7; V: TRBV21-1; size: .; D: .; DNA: TGTGCCAGCGCACCGCGGGAGAACAGGGAGTCCTACGAGCAGTACTTC; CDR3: CASAPRENRESYEQYF
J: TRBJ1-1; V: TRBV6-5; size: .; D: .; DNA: TGTGCCAGCAGTTACACGCGGACGGGGAGAGCTTTCTTT; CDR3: CASSYTRTGRAFF
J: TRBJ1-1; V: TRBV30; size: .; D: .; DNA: TGTGCCTGGAACCGTGGGGGGTGGAACACTGAAGCTTTCTTT; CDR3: CAWNRGGWNTEAFF
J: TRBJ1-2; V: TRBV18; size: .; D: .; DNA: TGTGCCAGCTCGGCGACCTTGACAGGCACGAACTATGGCTACACCTTC; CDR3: CASSATLTGTNYGYTF
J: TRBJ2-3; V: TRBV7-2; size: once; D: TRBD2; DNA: TGTGCCAGCAGCTTTGGGACTAGCGGGACCCGCACAGATACGCAGTATTTT; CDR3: CASSFGTSGTRTDTQYF